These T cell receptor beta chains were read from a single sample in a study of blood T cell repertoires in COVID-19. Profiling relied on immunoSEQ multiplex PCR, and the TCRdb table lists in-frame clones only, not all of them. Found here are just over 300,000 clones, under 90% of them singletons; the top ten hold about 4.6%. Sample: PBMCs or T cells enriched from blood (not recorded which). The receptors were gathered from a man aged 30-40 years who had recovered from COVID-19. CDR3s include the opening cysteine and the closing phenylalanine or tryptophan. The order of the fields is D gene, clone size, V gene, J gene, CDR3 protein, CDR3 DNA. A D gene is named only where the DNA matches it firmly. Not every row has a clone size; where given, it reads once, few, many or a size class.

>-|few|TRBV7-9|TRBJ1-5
CASSPGGSNQPQHF
TGTGCCAGCAGTCCGGGGGGCTCTAATCAGCCCCAGCATTTT
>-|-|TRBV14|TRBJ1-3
CASSLLPLSGNTIYF
TGTGCCAGCAGCCTCCTACCCCTCTCTGGAAACACCATATATTTT
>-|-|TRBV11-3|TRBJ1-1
CASSQNTEAFF
TGTGCCAGCAGCCAGAACACTGAAGCTTTCTTT
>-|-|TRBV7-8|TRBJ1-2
CASSHSRANYGYTF
TGTGCCAGCAGCCATAGCCGGGCTAACTATGGCTACACCTTC
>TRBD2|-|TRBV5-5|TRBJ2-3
CASSSIRTSGTDTQYF
TGTGCCAGCAGCTCGATCAGGACTAGCGGGACAGATACGCAGTATTTT
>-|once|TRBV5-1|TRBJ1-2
CASSLGQMNYGYTF
TGCGCCAGCAGCTTGGGACAGATGAACTATGGCTACACCTTC
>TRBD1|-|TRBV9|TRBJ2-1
CASSVGQGVNNEQFF
TGTGCCAGCAGCGTAGGACAGGGGGTTAACAATGAGCAGTTCTTC
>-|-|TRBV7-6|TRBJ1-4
CASLGDEKLFF
TGTGCCAGCTTAGGGGATGAAAAACTGTTTTTT
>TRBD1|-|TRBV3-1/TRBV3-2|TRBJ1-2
CASSQAGQGYGYTF
TGTGCCAGCAGCCAAGCGGGACAGGGGTACGGCTACACCTTC
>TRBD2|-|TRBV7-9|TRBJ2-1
CASSLSSGRHFRNYNEQFF
TGTGCCAGCAGCTTGTCTAGCGGGAGGCACTTCAGGAACTACAATGAGCAGTTCTTC
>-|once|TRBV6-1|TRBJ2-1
CASSEFLRGGRYEQFF
TGTGCCAGCAGTGAATTTCTGAGGGGGGGCCGTTATGAGCAGTTCTTC
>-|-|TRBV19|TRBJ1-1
CASRMGLNTEAFF
TGTGCCAGTAGGATGGGCCTGAACACTGAAGCTTTCTTT
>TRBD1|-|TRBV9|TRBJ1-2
CASSVGGGDNYGYTF
TGTGCCAGCAGCGTAGGAGGGGGCGACAACTATGGCTACACCTTC
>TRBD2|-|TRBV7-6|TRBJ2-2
CASSLNGRAGTGELFF
TGTGCCAGCAGCTTAAACGGGAGGGCCGGGACCGGGGAGCTGTTTTTT
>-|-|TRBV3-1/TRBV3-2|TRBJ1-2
CASSRVESEGYTF
TGTGCCAGCAGCCGAGTGGAGTCGGAAGGCTACACCTTC